This T cell receptor (beta chain) is from a study of shared clonotypes between healthy human individuals. Study results and limitations: In four donors, around 5% of naive CD4 clonotypes appeared in common.

Germline loops: CDR1 MGHRA, CDR2 YSYEKL. The junction had 9 bases not matched to a gene; V was cut back by 3 bases and J by 4 bases. CDR3 size: 15 residues. This clone has a single count. Its antigen is unidentified. The table came from immunoSEQ multiplex PCR; TCRdb's copy has only in-frame clones and leaves some out. The sample lists roughly 590,000 clones, 95% to 96% occurring once. Positively selected for CCR7, the CD45RO-negative cells used as naive CD8 cells excluded terminally differentiated effector memory CD45RA+ cells. The rearrangement uses TRBV4-1 and TRBJ2-7, with TRBD2 matching over 7 bases. Sequencing was done on a sample of naive CD8+ T cells sorted from blood. The clonotype comes from a woman under 40 in good health. CDR3 nucleotide sequence: TGCGCCAGCAGCCAGTCCTCCTCCGGGGGGTACGAGCAGTACTTC. Translated: CASSQSSSGGYEQYF.